A single T cell receptor beta chain is shown here with its context. As processed by the authors: Amplification of reference gene primers provided the estimated nucleated cell counts. Profiled with immunoSEQ multiplex PCR; TCRdb holds only in-frame clones, not every one. For V, J and clone size, that table is used; D and trimming come from the DNA. The sample carries tens of thousands of clones, 80% recorded once. The data were taken from a study of blood T cell repertoires in COVID-19. The germline V and J ends were trimmed by 5 bases and 3 bases, with 9 bases remaining between them. The germline CDR1 and CDR2 sequences are MDHEN and SYDVKM. The CDR3 is 13 residues long.

The chain has TRBV28 and TRBJ2-3; no reliable D call. The TCR was taken from a woman in her 70s with acute or convalescent COVID-19. The material sequenced was peripheral blood. The CDR3 bases are TGTGCCAGCAGTAAAGTCGGGACAGATACGCAGTATTTT. Amino acids: CASSKVGTDTQYF.